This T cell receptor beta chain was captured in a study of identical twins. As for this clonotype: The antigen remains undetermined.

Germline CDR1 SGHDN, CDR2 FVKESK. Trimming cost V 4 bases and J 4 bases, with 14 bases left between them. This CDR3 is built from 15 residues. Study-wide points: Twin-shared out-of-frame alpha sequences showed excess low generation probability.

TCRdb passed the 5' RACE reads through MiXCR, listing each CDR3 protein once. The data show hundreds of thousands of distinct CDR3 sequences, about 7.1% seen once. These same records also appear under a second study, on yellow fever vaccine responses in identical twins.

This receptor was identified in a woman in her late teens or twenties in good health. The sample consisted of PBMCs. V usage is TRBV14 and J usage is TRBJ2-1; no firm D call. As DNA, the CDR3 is TGTGCCAGCAGCCCTACGGGCCGGGTATACAATGAGCAGTTCTTC. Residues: CASSPTGRVYNEQFF.